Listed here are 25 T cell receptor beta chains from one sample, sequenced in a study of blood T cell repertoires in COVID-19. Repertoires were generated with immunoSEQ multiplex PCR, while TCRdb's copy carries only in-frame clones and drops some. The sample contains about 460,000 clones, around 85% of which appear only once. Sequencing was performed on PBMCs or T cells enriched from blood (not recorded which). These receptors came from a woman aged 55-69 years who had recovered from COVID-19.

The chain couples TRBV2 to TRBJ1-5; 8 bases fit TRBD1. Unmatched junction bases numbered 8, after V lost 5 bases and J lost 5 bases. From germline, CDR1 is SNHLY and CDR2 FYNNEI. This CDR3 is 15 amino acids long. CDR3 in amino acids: CASSSDRAPYQPQHF. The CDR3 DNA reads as TGTGCCAGCAGTTCGGACAGGGCTCCCTATCAGCCCCAGCATTTT.

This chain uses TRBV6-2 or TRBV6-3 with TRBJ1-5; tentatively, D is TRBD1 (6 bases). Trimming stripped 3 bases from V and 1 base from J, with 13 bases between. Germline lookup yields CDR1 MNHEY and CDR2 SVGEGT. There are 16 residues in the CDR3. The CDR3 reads CASSYGGGASNQPQHF. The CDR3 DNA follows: TGTGCCAGCAGTTATGGTGGGGGCGCCAGCAATCAGCCCCAGCATTTT.

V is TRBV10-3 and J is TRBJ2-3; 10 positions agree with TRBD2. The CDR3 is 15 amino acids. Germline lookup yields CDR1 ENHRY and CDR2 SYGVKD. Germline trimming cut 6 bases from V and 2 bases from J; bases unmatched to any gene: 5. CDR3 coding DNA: TGTGCCATCAGGCAACTAGCGGGACCCACAGATACGCAGTATTTT. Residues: CAIRQLAGPTDTQYF.

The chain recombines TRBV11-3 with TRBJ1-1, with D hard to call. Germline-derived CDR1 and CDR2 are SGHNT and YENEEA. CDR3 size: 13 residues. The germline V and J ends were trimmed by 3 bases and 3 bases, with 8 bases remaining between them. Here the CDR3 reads CASSFELDTEAFF. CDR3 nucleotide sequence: TGTGCCAGCAGCTTCGAGTTAGACACTGAAGCTTTCTTT.

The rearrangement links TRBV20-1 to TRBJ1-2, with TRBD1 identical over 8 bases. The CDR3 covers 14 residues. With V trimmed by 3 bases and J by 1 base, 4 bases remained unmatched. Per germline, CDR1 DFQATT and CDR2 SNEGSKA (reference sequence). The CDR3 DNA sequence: TGCAGTGCTAGTGGACAGGGTGGTAACTATGGCTACACCTTC. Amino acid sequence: CSASGQGGNYGYTF.

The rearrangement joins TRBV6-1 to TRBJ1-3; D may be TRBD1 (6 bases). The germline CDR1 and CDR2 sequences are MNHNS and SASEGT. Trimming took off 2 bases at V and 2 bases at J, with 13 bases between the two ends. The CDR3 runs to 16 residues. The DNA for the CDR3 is TGTGCCAGCAGTGAACGGGGGGCGCCCCCTGGAAACACCATATATTTT. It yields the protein CASSERGAPPGNTIYF.

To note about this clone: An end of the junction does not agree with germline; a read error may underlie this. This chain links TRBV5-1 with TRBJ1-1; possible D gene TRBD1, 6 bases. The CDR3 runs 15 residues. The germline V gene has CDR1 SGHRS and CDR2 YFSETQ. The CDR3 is CASSLSTGTNAEAFF. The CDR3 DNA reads TGCGCCAGCAGCCTCTCCACAGGGACGAACGCTGAAGCTTTCTTT.

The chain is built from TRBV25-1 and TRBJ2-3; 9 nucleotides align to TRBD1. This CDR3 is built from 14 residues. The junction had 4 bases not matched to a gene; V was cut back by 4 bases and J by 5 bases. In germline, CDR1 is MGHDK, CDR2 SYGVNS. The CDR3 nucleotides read TGTGCCAGCAGTGGAGGACAGGGGATAGATACGCAGTATTTT. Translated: CASSGGQGIDTQYF.

The CDR3 nucleotides are TGTGCCAGCAGTCGACAGGGTAGATTACCCCAGCATTTT. This translates into CASSRQGRLPQHF. This chain uses TRBV12-3 or TRBV12-4 with TRBJ1-5; 7 bases agree with TRBD1. This CDR3 region has 13 residues. The J segment lost 10 bases and the V segment lost 5 bases, leaving 8 bases of the junction unmatched.

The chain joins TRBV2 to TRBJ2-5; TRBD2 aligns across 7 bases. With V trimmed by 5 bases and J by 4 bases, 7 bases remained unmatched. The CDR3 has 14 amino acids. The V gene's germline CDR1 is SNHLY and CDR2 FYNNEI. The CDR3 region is CASSSGALLETQYF. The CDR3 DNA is TGTGCCAGCAGTAGCGGGGCCCTATTAGAGACCCAGTACTTC.

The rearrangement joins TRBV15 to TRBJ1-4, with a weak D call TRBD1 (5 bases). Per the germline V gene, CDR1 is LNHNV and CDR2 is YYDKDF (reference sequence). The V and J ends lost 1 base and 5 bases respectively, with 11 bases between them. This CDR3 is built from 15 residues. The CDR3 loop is CATSRGGSLNEKLFF. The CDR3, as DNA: TGTGCCACCAGCAGAGGGGGCAGCCTCAATGAAAAACTGTTTTTT. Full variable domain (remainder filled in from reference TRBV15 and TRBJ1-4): DAMVIQNPRYQVTQFGKPVTLSCSQTLNHNVMYWYQQKSSQAPKLLFHYYDKDFNNEADTPDNFQSRRPNTSFCFLDIRSPGLGDTAMYLCATSRGGSLNEKLFFGSGTQLSVL.

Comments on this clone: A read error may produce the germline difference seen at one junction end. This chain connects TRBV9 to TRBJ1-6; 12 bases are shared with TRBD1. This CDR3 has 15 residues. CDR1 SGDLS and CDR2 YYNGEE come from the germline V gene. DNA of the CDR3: TGTGCCAGCAGCGTATTAACGGGACAGGGGGCTCCCCACCACTTT. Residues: CASSVLTGQGAPHHF.

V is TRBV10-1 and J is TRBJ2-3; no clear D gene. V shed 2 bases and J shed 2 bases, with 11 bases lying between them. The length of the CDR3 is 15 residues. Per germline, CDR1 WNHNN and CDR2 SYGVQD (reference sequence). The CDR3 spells CASSEKSRSTDTQYF. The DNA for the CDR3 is TGCGCCAGCAGTGAGAAGTCTAGGTCCACAGATACGCAGTATTTT.

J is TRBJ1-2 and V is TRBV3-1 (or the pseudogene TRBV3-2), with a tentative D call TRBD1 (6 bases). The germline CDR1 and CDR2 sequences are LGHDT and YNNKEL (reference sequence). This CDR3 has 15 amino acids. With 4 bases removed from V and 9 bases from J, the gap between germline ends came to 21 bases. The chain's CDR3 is CASSPTSGGSGSYTF. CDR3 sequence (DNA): TGTGCCAGCAGCCCCACGTCGGGGGGCAGTGGTAGCTACACCTTC.

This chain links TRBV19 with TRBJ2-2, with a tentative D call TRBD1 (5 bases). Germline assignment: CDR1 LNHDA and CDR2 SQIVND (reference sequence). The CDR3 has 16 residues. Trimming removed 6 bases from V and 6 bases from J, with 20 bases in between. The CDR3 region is CASSRARQGKAGELFF. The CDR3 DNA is TGTGCCAGTAGCCGAGCCCGCCAGGGAAAGGCCGGGGAGCTGTTTTTT.

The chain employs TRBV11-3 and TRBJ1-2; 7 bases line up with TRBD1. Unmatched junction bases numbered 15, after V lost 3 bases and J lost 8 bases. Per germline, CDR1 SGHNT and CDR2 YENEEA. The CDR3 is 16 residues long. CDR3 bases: TGTGCCAGCAGCTTTACACCCCAGTCGACAGGGTTGGGCTACACCTTC. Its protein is CASSFTPQSTGLGYTF.

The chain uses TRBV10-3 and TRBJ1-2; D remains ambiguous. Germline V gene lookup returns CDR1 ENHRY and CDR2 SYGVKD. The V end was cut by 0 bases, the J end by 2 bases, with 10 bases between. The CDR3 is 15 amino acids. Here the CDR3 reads CAISESASVNYGYTF. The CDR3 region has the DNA TGTGCCATCAGTGAGTCTGCCAGCGTGAACTATGGCTACACCTTC.

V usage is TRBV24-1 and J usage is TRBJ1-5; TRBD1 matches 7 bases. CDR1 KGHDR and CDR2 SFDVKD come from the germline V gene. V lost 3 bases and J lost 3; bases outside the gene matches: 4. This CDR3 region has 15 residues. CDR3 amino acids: CATSDRQGNNQPQHF. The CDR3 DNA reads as TGTGCCACCAGTGATCGACAGGGAAACAATCAGCCCCAGCATTTT.

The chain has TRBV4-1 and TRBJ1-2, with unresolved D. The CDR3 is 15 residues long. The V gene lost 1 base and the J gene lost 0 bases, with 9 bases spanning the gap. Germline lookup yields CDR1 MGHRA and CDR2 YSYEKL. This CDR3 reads CASSQGGSANYGYTF. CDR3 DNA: TGCGCCAGCAGCCAAGGCGGGTCAGCTAACTATGGCTACACCTTC.

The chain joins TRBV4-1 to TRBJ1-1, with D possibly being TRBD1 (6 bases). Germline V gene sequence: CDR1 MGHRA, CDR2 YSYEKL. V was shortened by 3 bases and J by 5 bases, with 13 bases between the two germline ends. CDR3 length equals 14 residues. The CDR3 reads CASSHVSGETEAFF. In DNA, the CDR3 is TGCGCCAGCAGCCATGTCTCAGGGGAAACTGAAGCTTTCTTT.

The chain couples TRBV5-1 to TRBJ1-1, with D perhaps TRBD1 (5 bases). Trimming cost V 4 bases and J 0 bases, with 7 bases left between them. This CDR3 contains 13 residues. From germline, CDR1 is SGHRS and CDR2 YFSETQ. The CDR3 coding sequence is TGCGCCAGCAGCGACAGTTTGAACACTGAAGCTTTCTTT. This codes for CASSDSLNTEAFF.

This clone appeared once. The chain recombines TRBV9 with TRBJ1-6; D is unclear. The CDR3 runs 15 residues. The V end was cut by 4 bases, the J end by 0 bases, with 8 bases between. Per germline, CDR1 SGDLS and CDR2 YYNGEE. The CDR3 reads CASSPGRSYNSPLHF. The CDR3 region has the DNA TGTGCCAGCAGCCCTGGGCGCTCCTATAATTCACCCCTCCACTTT.

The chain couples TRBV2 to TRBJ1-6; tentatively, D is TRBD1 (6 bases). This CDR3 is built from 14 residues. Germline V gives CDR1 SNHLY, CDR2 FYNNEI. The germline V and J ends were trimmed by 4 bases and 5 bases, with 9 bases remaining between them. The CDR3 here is CASSGQVNNSPLHF. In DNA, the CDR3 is TGTGCCAGCAGTGGACAGGTTAATAATTCACCCCTCCACTTT.

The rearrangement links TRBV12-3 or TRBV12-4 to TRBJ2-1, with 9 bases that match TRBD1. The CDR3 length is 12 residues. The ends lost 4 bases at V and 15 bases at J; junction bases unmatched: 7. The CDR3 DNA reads TGTGCCAGCAGTTCGGACAGGGGAGGGCGGTTCTTC. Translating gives CASSSDRGGRFF.

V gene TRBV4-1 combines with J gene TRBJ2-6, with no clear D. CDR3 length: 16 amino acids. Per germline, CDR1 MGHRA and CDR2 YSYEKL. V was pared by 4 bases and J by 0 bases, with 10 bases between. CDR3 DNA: TGCGCCAGCAGCCTCCGTCCTCTCTCTGGGGCCAACGTCCTGACTTTC. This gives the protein CASSLRPLSGANVLTF.